What follows are 28 T cell receptor beta chains derived from one specimen sequenced in a study of shared clonotypes between healthy human individuals (dated by TCRdb to 2018 to 2021). CD8 naive samples consisted of CD45RO-negative cells that were positively selected for CCR7, yielding a CD45RA+CCR7+ population without TemRA cells. The library was produced with the immunoSEQ multiplex PCR assay. The source is immuneACCESS, and TCRdb retained only in-frame sequences with V and J called. Part of the clones is not carried over; for the studies checked, unresolved V genes explain less than half of this, and the remainder is unexplained. The sample table records millions of clones; about 95% of these occur just once. About 1.1% of the sample belongs to the ten largest clones. Sequencing input: naive CD8+ T cells sorted from blood. The cell subset or site label here, explained by the study, means: CD45RA+CCR7+. These receptors all stem from a man aged 18-30 years in good health.

This chain connects TRBV6-1 to TRBJ1-2; 8 bases are shared with TRBD1. CDR1 and CDR2 (germline): MNHNS, SASEGT. The CDR3 consists of 15 residues. Trimming removed 0 bases from V and 2 bases from J; junction bases left unmatched: 2. CDR3 sequence reads: CASSEADRVNYGYTF. DNA for the CDR3: TGTGCCAGCAGTGAAGCGGACAGGGTGAACTATGGCTACACCTTC.

In DNA form, the CDR3 reads TGTGCCAGTAGACCGCCGGGACAGCTGTATGGCTACACCTTC. Translated, it gives CASRPPGQLYGYTF. V is TRBV19 and J is TRBJ1-2; 7 bases align to TRBD1. The CDR3 has 14 residues. Germline V gene sequence: CDR1 LNHDA, CDR2 SQIVND (reference sequence). Trimming at V came to 6 bases and at J to 5 bases, leaving 9 bases not matched to a gene.

The chain links TRBV9 to TRBJ2-5; TRBD1 might be the D (6 bases). Germline CDR1 SGDLS, CDR2 YYNGEE. The CDR3 runs to 13 residues. Trimming shortened V by 0 bases and J by 4 bases, and 7 bases separated the two germline ends. CDR3 region: CASSVGRGETQYF. The CDR3 region has the DNA TGTGCCAGCAGCGTAGGCAGGGGAGAGACCCAGTACTTC.

V usage is TRBV10-3 and J usage is TRBJ2-7, with 10 positions matching TRBD2. Germline V gene sequence: CDR1 ENHRY, CDR2 SYGVKD. V shed 11 bases, J shed 4 bases, and the junction held 5 bases outside the gene matches. This CDR3 region has 12 residues. The chain's CDR3 is CAAGTSVYEQYF. The CDR3 DNA sequence: TGTGCCGCCGGGACTAGCGTTTACGAGCAGTACTTC.

The chain is built from TRBV6-1 and TRBJ2-5; D perhaps matches TRBD2 (5 bases). From germline, CDR1 is MNHNS and CDR2 SASEGT. Trimming took 7 bases from V and 1 from J, leaving 16 bases between them. This CDR3 has 15 amino acids. CDR3 sequence (DNA): TGTGCCAGCAACAGACTACACGCTCTCCAAGAGACCCAGTACTTC. Protein sequence: CASNRLHALQETQYF.

The chain joins TRBV10-3 to TRBJ1-1; D unresolved. The CDR3 loop spans 13 amino acids. Per the germline V gene, CDR1 is ENHRY and CDR2 is SYGVKD. Trimming removed 11 bases at V and 4 bases at J, with 17 bases between. This chain's CDR3 is CAAISLGTTEAFF. The DNA of the CDR3 is TGTGCCGCCATCAGTCTGGGAACCACTGAAGCTTTCTTT.

The CDR3 DNA is TGCAGCGTTGAGGGCAGGCTCTATGGCTACACCTTC. Translation gives CSVEGRLYGYTF. V is TRBV29-1 and J is TRBJ1-2; no reliable D call. This CDR3 comprises 12 residues. V gave up 3 bases and J gave up 4 bases, with 9 bases separating them. Germline CDR1 reads SQVTM; CDR2 reads ANQGSEA.

This clone appeared a single time. The chain has TRBV5-1 and TRBJ2-1; D is tentatively TRBD1 or TRBD2 (5 bases each). Trimming pared 0 bases from V and 10 bases from J, leaving 14 bases between. Germline CDR1 is SGHRS and CDR2 is YFSETQ. CDR3 length: 14 residues. The CDR3 loop reads CASSLGLRWDEQFF. DNA of the CDR3: TGCGCCAGCAGCTTGGGACTGAGATGGGACGAGCAGTTCTTC.

The chain recombines TRBV5-1 with TRBJ2-5; 11 positions agree with TRBD2. After removal of 1 base from V and 8 bases from J, the junction contained 10 bases not matched to a gene. The CDR3 sequence is 16 residues long. Per germline, CDR1 SGHRS and CDR2 YFSETQ. The CDR3 sequence: CASSLSPSGGLETQYF. In nucleotides, the CDR3 is TGCGCCAGCAGCTTGAGCCCTAGCGGGGGGTTGGAAACCCAGTACTTC. Variable domain in full (rest from reference TRBV5-1 and TRBJ2-5): KAGVTQTPRYLIKTRGQQVTLSCSPISGHRSVSWYQQTPGQGLQFLFEYFSETQRNKGNFPGRFSGRQFSNSRSEMNVSTLELGDSALYLCASSLSPSGGLETQYFGPGTRLLVL.

The chain carries TRBV7-9 and TRBJ2-6, with D possibly being TRBD2 (5 bases). The CDR3 contains 14 residues. V gave up 11 bases and J gave up 3 bases, with 14 bases separating them. The germline CDR1 and CDR2 sequences are SEHNR and FQNEAQ (reference sequence). The CDR3, as DNA: TGTGCCGGCCGGGATCTTGGTGGGGCCAACGTCCTGACTTTC. Residues: CAGRDLGGANVLTF. The variable domain in full, with the rest retrieved from reference TRBV7-9 and TRBJ2-6, is DTGVSQNPRHKITKRGQNVTFRCDPISEHNRLYWYRQTLGQGPEFLTYFQNEAQLEKSRLLSDRFSAERPKGSFSTLEIQRTEQGDSAMYLCAGRDLGGANVLTFGAGSRLTVL.

The table lists this clone with a count of one. The gene calls are TRBV5-1 and TRBJ2-7; D possibly corresponds to TRBD1 (6 bases). Trimming removed 6 bases at V and 2 bases at J, with 9 bases between. The CDR3 contains 12 residues. Germline CDR1 is SGHRS and CDR2 is YFSETQ. CDR3 DNA: TGCGCCAGCACGGACAGCCCCTACGAGCAGTACTTC. As protein: CASTDSPYEQYF.

A word on this clone: Other DNA sequences from this sample encode an identical CDR3 as well. This chain joins TRBV4-1 and TRBJ2-3; the D is unclear. The germline V gene encodes CDR1 MGHRA and CDR2 YSYEKL. Trimming pared 0 bases from V and 6 bases from J, leaving 4 bases between. CDR3 length equals 12 residues. Here the CDR3 DNA reads TGCGCCAGCAGCCAAGATACGGATACGCAGTATTTT. This translates into CASSQDTDTQYF.

CDR3 nucleotide sequence: TGTGCCAGCAGCCTGGCGGGGGTTGGGTCGGTTGACACTGAAGCTTTCTTT. The encoded protein is CASSLAGVGSVDTEAFF. The rearrangement uses TRBV5-5 and TRBJ1-1; TRBD1 might be the D (5 bases). V shed 4 bases and J shed 3 bases, with 22 bases lying between them. CDR3 length: 17 residues. Germline values: CDR1 SGHKS, CDR2 YYEKEE (reference sequence).

The rearrangement links TRBV18 to TRBJ2-5; TRBD1 agrees at 9 bases. Germline CDR1 reads KGHSH; CDR2 reads LQKENI. This CDR3 region has 15 residues. V trimming: 3 bases; J trimming: 5 bases; junction bases outside the gene matches: 7. The CDR3 region is CASSPSGQGDETQYF. CDR3 sequence (DNA): TGTGCCAGCTCACCTTCGGGACAGGGAGATGAGACCCAGTACTTC. Using reference TRBV18 and TRBJ2-5 for the parts outside the CDR3, the full variable domain is NAGVMQNPRHLVRRRGQEARLRCSPMKGHSHVYWYRQLPEEGLKFMVYLQKENIIDESGMPKERFSAEFPKEGPSILRIQQVVRGDSAAYFCASSPSGQGDETQYFGPGTRLLVL.

The chain joins TRBV4-3 to TRBJ2-2, with 14 bases fitting TRBD2. V shed 4 bases, J shed 5 bases, and the junction held 6 bases outside the gene matches. This CDR3 is built from 17 residues. From germline, CDR1 is LGHNA and CDR2 YSLEER. CDR3 coding DNA: TGCGCCAGCAGCCGAGAGGGACTAGCGGGAGATACCGGGGAGCTGTTTTTT. It codes for CASSREGLAGDTGELFF.

This chain connects TRBV28 to TRBJ1-1; TRBD1 might be the D (5 bases). With 4 bases removed from V and 3 bases from J, the gap between germline ends came to 15 bases. The CDR3 consists of 15 residues. The germline V gene has CDR1 MDHEN and CDR2 SYDVKM. The CDR3 nucleotides are TGTGCCAGCAGTTCGGTGTGGGAGGGGTACACTGAAGCTTTCTTT. Protein sequence: CASSSVWEGYTEAFF.

For the CDR3, the DNA is TGCGCCAGCAGCTTGACCGGGGGGAAAACCTACAATGAGCAGTTCTTC. Translation: CASSLTGGKTYNEQFF. The chain combines TRBV5-1 with TRBJ2-1; 7 nucleotides align to TRBD2. J lost 2 bases, V lost 1 base, and 6 bases had no gene match. CDR1 and CDR2 from the germline V gene are SGHRS and YFSETQ. This CDR3 is built from 16 residues.

Written as DNA, the CDR3 is TGTGCCAGCAGCTTTGGGGGCAGCAACTACGAGCAGTACTTC. Translated: CASSFGGSNYEQYF. This chain joins TRBV5-4 and TRBJ2-7; TRBD1 might be the D (6 bases). The V gene's germline CDR1 is SGHNT and CDR2 YYREEE (reference sequence). The CDR3 runs to 14 residues. V lost 2 bases, J lost 3 bases, and 12 bases lay in between.

This clone has only one observation. Other DNA sequences within the sample encode an identical CDR3. V is TRBV20-1 and J is TRBJ2-7; TRBD2 might be the D (5 bases). Germline V CDR1 and CDR2: DFQATT, SNEGSKA (reference sequence). This CDR3 comprises 11 residues. V was cut by 5 bases and J by 4 bases, with 9 bases left in between. This CDR3 reads CSAPLVYEQYF. In nucleotides, the CDR3 is TGCAGTGCTCCACTAGTATACGAGCAGTACTTC.

The V and J genes are TRBV5-5 and TRBJ2-7; possibly TRBD2 for D (6 bases). V was pared by 2 bases and J by 3 bases, with 15 bases between. The CDR3 sequence is 15 residues long. Germline CDR1 SGHKS, CDR2 YYEKEE (reference sequence). CDR3 DNA: TGTGCCAGCAGCTTTCGTCAAGCGGGCAGCTACGAGCAGTACTTC. Its protein product is CASSFRQAGSYEQYF.

About this clone itself: Other nucleotide sequences from this sample produce the same CDR3. The rearrangement joins TRBV9 to TRBJ2-7, with a possible D match to TRBD2 (5 bases). The V and J ends lost 0 bases and 5 bases respectively, with 12 bases between them. The CDR3 has 14 amino acids. Germline assignment: CDR1 SGDLS and CDR2 YYNGEE. The CDR3 spells CASSVGGSVHEQYF. In nucleotides, the CDR3 is TGTGCCAGCAGCGTAGGGGGTAGCGTACACGAGCAGTACTTC.

V usage is TRBV7-2 and J usage is TRBJ2-1; TRBD2 matches at 8 bases. V was clipped by 1 base and J by 6 bases; unmatched bases: 5. The V gene's germline CDR1 is SGHTA and CDR2 FQGNSA. CDR3 length: 15 amino acids. The CDR3 region has the DNA TGTGCCAGCAGCTTAGGAGATAGCGGGACCAATGAGCAGTTCTTC. Encoded protein: CASSLGDSGTNEQFF.

J is TRBJ1-2 and V is TRBV2; TRBD1 matches at 7 bases. The V segment lost 7 bases and the J segment 5 bases; nucleotides outside the gene matches: 7. This CDR3 has 13 residues. CDR1 is SNHLY and CDR2 is FYNNEI in the germline V gene. CDR3: CASNFDRDYGYTF. The DNA for the CDR3 is TGTGCCAGCAACTTTGACAGGGATTATGGCTACACCTTC.

The V gene is TRBV7-3, the J gene TRBJ2-1; D uncertain. Germline CDR1 reads SGHTA; CDR2 reads FQGTGA. The CDR3 spans 14 residues. The V end lost 4 bases, the J end lost 4 bases, and 11 bases lay between the germline ends. CDR3: CASSSTAAYNEQFF. In DNA, the CDR3 is TGTGCCAGCAGCTCGACCGCGGCGTACAATGAGCAGTTCTTC.

The rearrangement links TRBV7-6 to TRBJ2-7, with 9 nucleotides matching TRBD2. CDR1 and CDR2 (germline): SGHVS, FNYEAQ. With 1 base clipped from V and 5 bases from J, the junction kept 6 bases outside the gene matches. The CDR3 contains 15 residues. The CDR3 region has the DNA TGTGCCAGCAGCTTAGGGTATGCGGGAGGGAACGAGCAGTACTTC. Protein: CASSLGYAGGNEQYF.

The chain recombines TRBV7-8 with TRBJ2-3; 9 nucleotides line up with TRBD1. With V trimmed by 5 bases and J by 2 bases, 5 bases remained unmatched. This CDR3 has 15 residues. Looked up from germline, CDR1 is SGHVS and CDR2 is FQNEAQ. CDR3 bases: TGTGCCAGCAGCCGGACAGGGGCTTACACAGATACGCAGTATTTT. This encodes CASSRTGAYTDTQYF.

The chain recombines TRBV5-1 with TRBJ2-5, with D perhaps being TRBD1 or TRBD2 (5 bases each). V lost 0 bases and J lost 4, with 10 bases in between. The germline V gene has CDR1 SGHRS and CDR2 YFSETQ. CDR3 length equals 14 residues. The CDR3 sequence: CASSLEPRGETQYF. The CDR3 DNA reads TGCGCCAGCAGCTTGGAACCGAGGGGAGAGACCCAGTACTTC.

The chain uses TRBV6-5 and TRBJ1-5, with D hard to call. Germline loops: CDR1 MNHEY, CDR2 SVGAGI. The CDR3 is made up of 15 amino acids. Trimming left V 0 bases short and J 8 bases short, with 14 bases between. The CDR3 reads CASSYSRERREPQHF. The DNA for the CDR3 is TGTGCCAGCAGTTACTCCCGGGAAAGAAGGGAGCCCCAGCATTTT.